These T cell receptor beta chains were read from a single sample in a study of blood T cell repertoires in COVID-19. Measured with immunoSEQ multiplex PCR; TCRdb has only the in-frame clones, and not every one. The repertoire includes about 270,000 clones, around nine tenths of them detected once, and 1.5% to 2% sits in the top ten. The specimen was peripheral blood. These receptors came from an older woman who had recovered from COVID-19. Each CDR3 is given with its conserved first and last residue. The D gene is left open where the match is weak. The listing skips clone size in some rows; elsewhere it reads once, few, many or a size class.

J: TRBJ1-2
D: TRBD1
size: .
V: TRBV27
DNA: TGTGCCAGCAGCCACAGGGGGAACTATGGCTACACCTTC
CDR3: CASSHRGNYGYTF

J: TRBJ2-7
D: TRBD2
size: .
V: TRBV7-2
DNA: TGTGCCAGCAGCTCGCCCGGGACTATGACCTACGAGCAGTACTTC
CDR3: CASSSPGTMTYEQYF

J: TRBJ1-4
D: .
size: .
V: TRBV15
DNA: TGTGCCACCAGCGGCAGGCTTCGTGAAAAACTGTTTTTT
CDR3: CATSGRLREKLFF

J: TRBJ2-7
D: .
size: .
V: TRBV10-1
DNA: TGCGCCAGCAGTCCTTCCCGCGAGCAGTACTTC
CDR3: CASSPSREQYF

J: TRBJ2-6
D: .
size: .
V: TRBV5-1
DNA: TGCGCCAGCAGCTTACCAGGGGTCGCCGGGGCCAACGTCCTGACTTTC
CDR3: CASSLPGVAGANVLTF

J: TRBJ2-2
D: TRBD1
size: .
V: TRBV5-1
DNA: TGCGCCAGCAGCTTTGACAGGGTGAACACCGGGGAGCTGTTTTTT
CDR3: CASSFDRVNTGELFF

J: TRBJ2-2
D: TRBD2
size: .
V: TRBV6-2/TRBV6-3
DNA: TGTGCCAGCAGTTCTCTGACTAGCGGGGGGATTTCCGGGGAGCTGTTTTTT
CDR3: CASSSLTSGGISGELFF

J: TRBJ2-1
D: .
size: .
V: TRBV3-1/TRBV3-2
DNA: TGTGCCAGCAGCCAAGGGGGAGTGGGCAATGAGCAGTTCTTC
CDR3: CASSQGGVGNEQFF

J: TRBJ1-5
D: TRBD1
size: .
V: TRBV10-3
DNA: TGTGCCATCAGTGAAGGGACAGGGGACCAGCCCCAGCATTTT
CDR3: CAISEGTGDQPQHF

J: TRBJ2-7
D: TRBD2
size: .
V: TRBV6-1
DNA: TGTGCCAGCAGTGAGGGAGGGTCGTACGAGCAGTACTTC
CDR3: CASSEGGSYEQYF

J: TRBJ2-4
D: TRBD2
size: once
V: TRBV4-1
DNA: TGCGCCAGCAGCCAAGGGGAACAGGCGGGGGAAAACATTCAGTACTTC
CDR3: CASSQGEQAGENIQYF

J: TRBJ1-4
D: .
size: .
V: TRBV10-3
DNA: TGTGCCATCAGCCCGAGGGAAGATGAAAAACTGTTTTTT
CDR3: CAISPREDEKLFF

J: TRBJ2-2
D: .
size: .
V: TRBV27
DNA: TGTGCCAGCAGTTTATCGGACGACAGCCGGGAGCTGTTTTTT
CDR3: CASSLSDDSRELFF

J: TRBJ1-2
D: .
size: .
V: TRBV5-1
DNA: TGCGCCAGCAGCCTGCCTCCGGGACAAAACTATGGCTACACCTTC
CDR3: CASSLPPGQNYGYTF

J: TRBJ2-2
D: .
size: .
V: TRBV5-6
DNA: .
CDR3: CASSFWPRGNTGELFF

J: TRBJ1-1
D: TRBD1
size: .
V: TRBV6-5
DNA: TGTGCCAGCAGTCATAACGACGGGACAGGCGGTGAAGCTTTCTTT
CDR3: CASSHNDGTGGEAFF

J: TRBJ2-7
D: TRBD2
size: few
V: TRBV5-1
DNA: TGCGCCAGCACCTGGGGGGGGAGTTACGAGCAGTACTTC
CDR3: CASTWGGSYEQYF

J: TRBJ2-5
D: .
size: .
V: TRBV7-2
DNA: TGTGCCAGCAGCTTAGTGTCGACAGACCCCCGGGAGACCCAGTACTTC
CDR3: CASSLVSTDPRETQYF

J: TRBJ2-5
D: .
size: .
V: TRBV7-3
DNA: TGTGCCAGCAGCTTAGGAGGACAGATACAAGAGACCCAGTACTTC
CDR3: CASSLGGQIQETQYF

J: TRBJ1-5
D: .
size: once
V: TRBV4-2
DNA: TGTGCCAGCAGCCATGTAGTTCTCGATAGCAATCAGCCCCAGCATTTT
CDR3: CASSHVVLDSNQPQHF

J: TRBJ1-2
D: .
size: .
V: TRBV4-1
DNA: TGCGCCAGCAGCCAAGAGGGGGGGGTTGGACAGTATGTGGTTGGCTACACCTTC
CDR3: CASSQEGGVGQYVVGYTF

J: TRBJ1-2
D: .
size: .
V: TRBV28
DNA: TGTGCCAGCAGTTTAACCCAGAACTATGGCTACACCTTC
CDR3: CASSLTQNYGYTF

J: TRBJ2-7
D: TRBD1
size: .
V: TRBV6-4
DNA: TGTGCCAGCAGTTGTAGGGGGCCGTTC
CDR3: CASSCRGPF

J: TRBJ2-5
D: .
size: .
V: TRBV5-1
DNA: TGCGCCAGCAGCACCGCAGGATTCGGGGTGATCCAGTACTTC
CDR3: CASSTAGFGVIQYF

J: TRBJ2-1
D: .
size: .
V: TRBV7-3
DNA: TGTGCCAGCACGATCGGGACTCCTAATGAGCAGTTCTTC
CDR3: CASTIGTPNEQFF

J: TRBJ2-3
D: TRBD2
size: .
V: TRBV5-1
DNA: TGCGCCAGCAGCTTGGGGCTAGCGGGGGCCAACACAGATACGCAGTATTTT
CDR3: CASSLGLAGANTDTQYF